The 15 T cell receptor beta chains below were found in one sample sequenced in a study of cytomegalovirus exposure and HLA in healthy donors. The primer mix had 60 Vbeta and 13 Jbeta primers. The repertoire was sequenced with immunoSEQ multiplex PCR; TCRdb's copy has only in-frame clones and lacks some. The data hold some 140,000 clones, with approximately 80% observed a single time. Sequenced input: PBMCs. All receptors derive from a man aged 25 to 40 in good health and CMV-seronegative.

This chain uses TRBV28 with TRBJ1-1; D ambiguous. Deletions cut 7 bases from V and 11 bases from J, with 26 bases between. The CDR3 is 15 residues long. Germline V gene data show CDR1 as MDHEN and CDR2 as SYDVKM. The CDR3 DNA sequence: TGTGCCAGCACCTCCCCGTCGGGAACCCCCAGGCTGGCTTTCTTT. Residues: CASTSPSGTPRLAFF.

This sequence joins TRBV30 and TRBJ2-2, with 10 bases matching TRBD2. In germline, CDR1 is GTSNPN, CDR2 SVGIG (reference sequence). The CDR3 spans 14 residues. V dropped 5 bases and J dropped 1; count of bases not matched to a gene: 1. The CDR3 loop reads CAWVAGGNTGELFF. CDR3 nucleotides: TGTGCCTGGGTAGCGGGAGGGAACACCGGGGAGCTGTTTTTT.

The rearrangement joins TRBV7-2 to TRBJ2-7; TRBD2 agrees at 8 bases. Germline CDR1 and CDR2: SGHTA and FQGNSA. The CDR3 has 16 residues. Trimming took 5 bases from V and 3 from J; bases not matched to a gene: 12. The CDR3 DNA is TGTGCCAGCAGCCGCCTACTAGCGGAGCCAAGCTACGAGCAGTACTTC. It codes for CASSRLLAEPSYEQYF.

Concerning this clone: Germline is not matched at one junction end, which may reflect a read error. The chain couples TRBV6-1 to TRBJ2-3; D remains unclear. Germline V gives CDR1 MNHNS, CDR2 SASEGT. The CDR3 is made up of 15 amino acids. The CDR3 DNA sequence: TGTGCCAGCACAATTCTTACCGTAAGCACAGATACGCAGTGTTTT. It is translated as CASTILTVSTDTQCF.

The chain couples TRBV30 to TRBJ1-1; D is possibly TRBD1 (6 bases). This CDR3 spans 14 amino acids. From germline, CDR1 is GTSNPN and CDR2 SVGIG (reference sequence). Trimming stripped 0 bases from V and 2 bases from J, with 10 bases between. CDR3 sequence: CAWSVSDSNTEAFF. The DNA for the CDR3 is TGTGCCTGGAGTGTGTCGGACAGTAACACTGAAGCTTTCTTT.

V gene TRBV19 combines with J gene TRBJ2-5; D might be TRBD1 (5 bases). Germline lookup yields CDR1 LNHDA and CDR2 SQIVND (reference sequence). The CDR3 covers 15 residues. V lost 5 bases and J lost 1, with 14 bases in between. The CDR3: CASSPRWGLQETQYF. The DNA for the CDR3 is TGTGCCAGTAGTCCCCGCTGGGGCCTCCAAGAGACCCAGTACTTC.

V is TRBV6-1 and J is TRBJ1-5; no definite D call. The CDR3 length is 13 residues. V dropped 2 bases and J dropped 7 bases, with 9 bases sitting between them. Germline V CDR1 and CDR2: MNHNS, SASEGT. CDR3 sequence: CASSERGRQPQHF. The DNA of the CDR3 is TGTGCCAGCAGTGAACGGGGTCGGCAGCCCCAGCATTTT.

This chain links TRBV6-5 with TRBJ2-1, with a possible D match to TRBD2 (5 bases). The CDR3 sequence is 13 residues long. V was pared by 5 bases and J by 8 bases, with 13 bases between. Germline-derived CDR1 and CDR2 are MNHEY and SVGAGI. CDR3 in DNA: TGTGCCAGCAGTGAGGGAGTAGGCCATGAGCAGTTCTTC. It specifies CASSEGVGHEQFF.

This clone appeared a single time. The V gene is TRBV27, the J gene TRBJ2-7, with 12 bases aligning to TRBD2. With V trimmed by 4 bases and J by 1 base, 5 bases remained unmatched. The CDR3 has 16 amino acids. The V gene's germline CDR1 is MNHEY and CDR2 SMNVEV (reference sequence). CDR3 residues: CASSSATSGRSYEQYF. CDR3 in DNA: TGTGCCAGCAGTTCGGCGACTAGCGGGAGATCCTACGAGCAGTACTTC.

The chain carries TRBV9 and TRBJ2-3; TRBD2 matches 7 bases. Germline V gene sequence: CDR1 SGDLS, CDR2 YYNGEE. After removal of 0 bases from V and 4 bases from J, the junction contained 14 bases not matched to a gene. The CDR3 is 18 residues long. The chain's CDR3 is CASSVALGAGRRADTQYF. For the CDR3, the DNA is TGTGCCAGCAGCGTAGCCCTCGGAGCGGGGAGGCGCGCAGATACGCAGTATTTT.

V gene TRBV6-5 combines with J gene TRBJ2-1, with D unresolved. The CDR3 has 16 amino acids. Deletions cut 0 bases from V and 0 bases from J, with 9 bases between. Germline V CDR1 and CDR2: MNHEY, SVGAGI. The CDR3 DNA is TGTGCCAGCAGTTACTCGGGCCCCAGCTCCTACAATGAGCAGTTCTTC. Residues: CASSYSGPSSYNEQFF.

The V and J genes are TRBV5-1 and TRBJ2-3; D possibly corresponds to TRBD2 (6 bases). CDR1 SGHRS and CDR2 YFSETQ come from the germline V gene. Trimming shortened V by 5 bases and J by 0 bases, and 13 bases separated the two germline ends. CDR3 size: 15 residues. In DNA, the CDR3 is TGCGCCAGCAGTCCCCAGGCGGGAAGCACAGATACGCAGTATTTT. Encoded protein: CASSPQAGSTDTQYF.

This rearrangement joins TRBV7-2 to TRBJ2-7, with 8 bases identical to TRBD2. After removal of 3 bases from V and 6 bases from J, the junction contained 10 bases not matched to a gene. Germline assignment: CDR1 SGHTA and CDR2 FQGNSA. The CDR3 loop spans 15 amino acids. CDR3 sequence: CASSLKAGVLFEQYF. CDR3 in DNA: TGTGCCAGCAGCTTGAAAGCGGGGGTCCTGTTCGAGCAGTACTTC.

This chain connects TRBV10-3 to TRBJ2-7, with 10 bases that match TRBD2. The V gene's germline CDR1 is ENHRY and CDR2 SYGVKD. CDR3 length: 15 residues. V shed 2 bases and J 2 bases; nucleotides not matched to a gene: 3. The CDR3, as DNA: TGTGCCATCAGTGAGAGGACTAGCGGAACCTACGAGCAGTACTTC. Translating it yields CAISERTSGTYEQYF.

DNA of the CDR3: TGTGCCAGCAGCTCTAGCGGGACGGGCACCGGGGAGCTGTTTTTT. Its protein is CASSSSGTGTGELFF. This chain connects TRBV28 to TRBJ2-2; 9 nucleotides align to TRBD2. This CDR3 has 15 amino acids. J gave up 4 bases and V 6 bases, and 6 bases lay outside the gene matches. Per germline, CDR1 MDHEN and CDR2 SYDVKM.